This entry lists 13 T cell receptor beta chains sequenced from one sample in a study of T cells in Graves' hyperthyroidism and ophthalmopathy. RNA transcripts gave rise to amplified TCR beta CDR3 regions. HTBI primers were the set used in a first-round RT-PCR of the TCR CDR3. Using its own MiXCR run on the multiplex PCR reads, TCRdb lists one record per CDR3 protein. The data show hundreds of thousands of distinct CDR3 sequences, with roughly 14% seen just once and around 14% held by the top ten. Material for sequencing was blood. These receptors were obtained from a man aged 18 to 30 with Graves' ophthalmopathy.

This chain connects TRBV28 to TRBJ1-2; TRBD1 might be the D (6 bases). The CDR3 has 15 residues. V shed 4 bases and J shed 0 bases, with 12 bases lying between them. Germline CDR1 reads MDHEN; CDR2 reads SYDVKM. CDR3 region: CASSSQGPTNYGYTF. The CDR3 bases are TGTGCCAGCAGTTCCCAGGGGCCCACTAACTATGGCTACACCTTC.

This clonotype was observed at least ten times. The CDR3 nucleotides read TGTGCCAGTCGGGGGGGTAGCGGGGGCGGAGATGAGCAGTTCTTC. Encoded protein: CASRGGSGGGDEQFF. The V and J genes are TRBV6-1 and TRBJ2-1; 9 nucleotides agree with TRBD2. Per germline, CDR1 MNHNS and CDR2 SASEGT. Germline trimming cut 9 bases from V and 8 bases from J; bases unmatched to any gene: 14. The CDR3 length is 15 residues.

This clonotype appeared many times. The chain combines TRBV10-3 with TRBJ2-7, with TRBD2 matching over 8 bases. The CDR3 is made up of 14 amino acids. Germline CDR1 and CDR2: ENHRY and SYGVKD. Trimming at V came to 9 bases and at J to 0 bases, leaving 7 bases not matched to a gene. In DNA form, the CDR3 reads TGTGCCATGTCACCGGGACTAGACTCCTACGAGCAGTACTTC. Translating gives CAMSPGLDSYEQYF.

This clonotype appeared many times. CDR3 loop: CASSFTGSYNEQFF. The CDR3 DNA reads as TGTGCCAGCAGCTTCACAGGATCCTACAATGAGCAGTTCTTC. This chain links TRBV11-3 with TRBJ2-1; TRBD1 is a possible D gene (5 bases). Germline-derived CDR1 and CDR2 are SGHNT and YENEEA. This CDR3 has 14 residues. The ends were cut back, 3 bases at V and 1 base at J, with 7 bases in the middle.

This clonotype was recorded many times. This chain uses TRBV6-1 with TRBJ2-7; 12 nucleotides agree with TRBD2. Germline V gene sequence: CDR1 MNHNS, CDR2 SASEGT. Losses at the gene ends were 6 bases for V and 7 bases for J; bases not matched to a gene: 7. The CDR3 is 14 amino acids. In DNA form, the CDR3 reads TGTGCCAGCAGGCCTAGCGGGGGGGCGCAGGAGCAGTACTTC. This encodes CASRPSGGAQEQYF.

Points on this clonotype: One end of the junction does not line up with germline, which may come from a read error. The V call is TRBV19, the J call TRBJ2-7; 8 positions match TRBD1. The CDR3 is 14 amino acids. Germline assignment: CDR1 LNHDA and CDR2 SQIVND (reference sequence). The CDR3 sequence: CASSIGSGGDERYF. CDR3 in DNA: TGTGCCAGTAGTATAGGATCAGGGGGCGACGAGCGGTACTTC. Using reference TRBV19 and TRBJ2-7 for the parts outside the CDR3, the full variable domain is DGGITQSPKYLFRKEGQNVTLSCEQNLNHDAMYWYRQDPGQGLRLIYYSQIVNDFQKGDIAEGYSVSREKKESFPLTVTSAQKNPTAFYLCASSIGSGGDERYFGPGTRLTVT.

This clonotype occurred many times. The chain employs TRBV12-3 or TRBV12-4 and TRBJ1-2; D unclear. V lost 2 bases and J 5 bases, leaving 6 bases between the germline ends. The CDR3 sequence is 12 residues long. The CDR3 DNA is TGTGCCAGCAGTTTATTTGGTTATGGCTACACCTTC. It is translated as CASSLFGYGYTF.

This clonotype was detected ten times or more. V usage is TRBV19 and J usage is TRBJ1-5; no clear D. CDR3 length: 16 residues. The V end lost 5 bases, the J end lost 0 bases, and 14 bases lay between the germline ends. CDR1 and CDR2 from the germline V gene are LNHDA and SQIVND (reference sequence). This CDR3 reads CASSPRLRYSNQPQHF. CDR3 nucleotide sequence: TGTGCCAGTAGTCCTAGACTTCGATATAGCAATCAGCCCCAGCATTTT.

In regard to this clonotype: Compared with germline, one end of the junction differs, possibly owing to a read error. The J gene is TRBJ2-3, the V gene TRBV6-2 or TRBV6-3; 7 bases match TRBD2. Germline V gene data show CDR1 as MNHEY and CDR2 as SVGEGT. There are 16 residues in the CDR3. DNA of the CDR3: TGTGCCACCAGTAGCCTACTAGCGAGAATCAGAGATACGCAGTATTTT. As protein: CATSSLLARIRDTQYF.

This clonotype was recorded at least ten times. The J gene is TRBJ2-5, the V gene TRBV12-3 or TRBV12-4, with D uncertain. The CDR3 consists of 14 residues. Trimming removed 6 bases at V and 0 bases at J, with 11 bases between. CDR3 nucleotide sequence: TGTGCCAGCAGATCGACCCCGTACCAAGAGACCCAGTACTTC. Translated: CASRSTPYQETQYF.

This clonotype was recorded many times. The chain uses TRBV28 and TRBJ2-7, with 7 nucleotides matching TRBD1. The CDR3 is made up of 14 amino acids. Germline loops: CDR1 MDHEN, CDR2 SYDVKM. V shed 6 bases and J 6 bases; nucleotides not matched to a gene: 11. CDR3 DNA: TGTGCCAGCAGGGGGGCGGACAGGAGTGCCGAGCAGTACTTC. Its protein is CASRGADRSAEQYF. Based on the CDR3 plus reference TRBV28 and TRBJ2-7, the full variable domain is DVKVTQSSRYLVKRTGEKVFLECVQDMDHENMFWYRQDPGLGLRLIYFSYDVKMKEKGDIPEGYSVSREKKERFSLILESASTNQTSMYLCASRGADRSAEQYFGPGTRLTVT.

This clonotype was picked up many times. The CDR3 here is CATSRDEQGEQYF. CDR3 DNA: TGTGCCACCAGCAGAGATGAGCAAGGTGAGCAGTACTTC. The chain combines TRBV15 with TRBJ2-7, with unresolved D. Germline lookup yields CDR1 LNHNV and CDR2 YYDKDF (reference sequence). V was trimmed by 0 bases and J by 7 bases, leaving 10 bases between them. The CDR3 spans 13 residues.

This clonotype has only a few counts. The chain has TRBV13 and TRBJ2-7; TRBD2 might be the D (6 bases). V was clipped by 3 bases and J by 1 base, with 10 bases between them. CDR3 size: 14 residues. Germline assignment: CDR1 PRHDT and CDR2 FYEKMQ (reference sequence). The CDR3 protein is CASSFLRGSYEQYF. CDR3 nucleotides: TGTGCCAGCAGCTTCCTCCGGGGGTCCTACGAGCAGTACTTC.